The present TCR beta chain was sequenced within a study of post-analysis software for immune sequencing data (dated by TCRdb to 2015 to 2017). Looking at the study overall: The recorded disease courses included relapsing-remitting, secondary progressive and progressive-relapsing multiple sclerosis, and some patients had no subtype annotation. A subset of samples was prepared in parallel using single-end sample barcoding, then pooled and co-amplified after Illumina adapter ligation. The patient repertoires were compared against roughly 12 previously published healthy control repertoires obtained from donors aged 6 to 25 years. Study-wide conclusions, independent of this receptor: Direct clustering with F measure revealed strong co-clustering of samples prepared in the same batch, which led to a batch-effect correction. The control group was slightly older than the multiple sclerosis patient group. Roughly 5 TRBV segments, including TRBV5-6, TRBV5-1 and TRBV20-1, were significantly more frequent in patients than controls. Significantly lower normalized Chao1 diversity was found in multiple sclerosis patients than in controls, suggesting substantial peripheral T-cell clonal expansion.

TCR beta repertoires were profiled from peripheral blood of 10 to 15 young patients with multiple sclerosis to demonstrate the VDJtools post-analysis software. The multiple sclerosis patients were children and adolescents between roughly 6 and 16 years of age. Compared with germline, V lacks 6 bases and J lacks 3 bases; bases without a gene match: 7. The CDR3 sequence holds 14 residues, the cysteine and phenylalanine included. Here the CDR3 DNA is all that survives: 42 bases in frame from base 1. The germline V gene (reference sequence) specifies DFQATT as CDR1 and SNEGSKA as CDR2. Library construction relied on PCR. TCRdb records Illumina HiSeq 2500 as the sequencer. To reduce PCR and sequencing biases, unique molecular identifiers were incorporated into the TCR beta cDNA libraries. Every 1 to 10 million input T cells yielded approximately 500,000 cDNA molecules, meaning each molecule approximated one T cell. The patient libraries were prepared and sequenced using the same protocol as the earlier healthy control dataset. Samples belonging to the same batch were prepared together, multiplexed and sequenced on a shared HiSeq lane. The authors' analysis ran thus. Raw barcoded reads were processed with MIGEC, and single-read molecular identifier groups were discarded before consensus assembly and CDR3 extraction. VDJtools was used for post-analysis of the clonotype tables, and diversity was normalized by down-sampling every dataset to the size of the smallest sample. In repertoire overlap clustering, CDR3 amino acid sequences, but not nucleotide sequences, were matched to correct batch-related cross-sample contamination. The public reads were quality trimmed at Q25 with fastp and then assembled into clones with MiXCR by TCRdb, keeping productive beta chains. Rows with one shared CDR3 protein collapse into an entry with the most common genes and DNA. The V and J calls come from TCRdb's annotation, not from the publication. This sample gives 600,000 to 750,000 distinct CDR3 sequences in total; approximately 59% of them show up just once. The ten largest account for about 11% of the sample.

About this clonotype itself: What antigen it recognizes has not been identified. The record has no base qualities; no much larger clone is one base away.

Sequences were obtained from blood. Recombination connected TRBV20-1 to TRBJ2-3; the central 9 bases match TRBD2. The source is a girl aged 2-10 years with multiple sclerosis. The DNA is as follows: TGCAGTGCCACCTTAGCGGGAGCAACAGATACGCAGTATTTT. Its protein product is CSATLAGATDTQYF.